The clone carrying this T cell receptor (beta chain) was detected only once. The CDR3 spans 16 residues. Germline V gene sequence: CDR1 SGDLS, CDR2 YYNGEE. Trimming removed 3 bases from V and 3 bases from J; junction bases left unmatched: 10. This sample was taken from a study of blood T cell repertoires in COVID-19. Study summary: Sites in the United States, Italy and Spain provided acute and convalescent COVID-19 samples. The cDNA or gDNA used as material had been derived from T cells, B-cell-depleted T cells, or PBMCs.

In the source study's methods: Reference gene primer amplification gave nucleated cell count estimates. Measured with immunoSEQ multiplex PCR; TCRdb has only the in-frame clones, and not every one. V and J calls and clone size are those listed in that table; D and trimming were worked out from the DNA. The table records more than 1,500 clones, about four fifths of them present only once. The chain has TRBV9 and TRBJ2-3; 7 nucleotides align to TRBD2. The clonotype originates from a man aged 65 to 79 with active COVID-19. The sequenced sample consisted of peripheral blood. The CDR3 here is CASSESGVRGTDTQYF. The DNA for the CDR3 is TGTGCCAGCAGCGAGAGCGGGGTACGGGGAACAGATACGCAGTATTTT.